These T cell receptor beta chains were read from a single sample in a study of T cell repertoires in cytomegalovirus infection. TCRdb reanalysed the reads using MiXCR and keeps one entry per CDR3 protein. The sample consists of nearly 450,000 distinct CDR3 sequences, 30% to 40% of them appearing once. Sequencing was carried out using PBMCs. These receptors all stem from a human donor in good health (CMV status not recorded). Some clones in this sample may be carry-over from other donors' samples. Each CDR3 is given without its conserved first and last residue.

TRBV29-1	SVVGGPNTGELF
TRBV30	AWSFTNTGELF
TRBV12-3/TRBV12-4	ASSFSGTMNTEAF
TRBV2	ASSEDSGGAYEQY
TRBV3-1	ASSQVRQAQAF
TRBV7-8	ASSVRGRTEAF
TRBV7-2	ASSHSNSNQPQH
TRBV6-2/TRBV6-3	ASSSRQFYEQY
TRBV19	ASSIPSGTGGGYT
TRBV2	ASTQGRGASGYT
TRBV20-1	SAREANEQF
TRBV9	ASSPKTGTAAYEQY
TRBV5-5	ASSSDPGRPNSPLH
TRBV7-2	ASSTRSGGANTGELF
TRBV28	ASSFFQGGGREYEKLF
TRBV25-1	ASSEETGAHNSPLH
TRBV5-6	ASSAGRRQMGAF
TRBV7-2	ASSLGQGSYVYT
TRBV6-1	ASSEDGGPEQF
TRBV4-1	ASSQVLDSYEQY
TRBV3-1	ASSQDPSGSSEAF